The 6 T cell receptor beta chains below were found in one sample sequenced in a study of low-dose radiotherapy and immunotherapy resistance in tumors. Covering alpha and beta chains, TRAV- and TRBV-specific primers were used for the first-strand cDNA. TCR amplification used roughly 18 PCR cycles, a constant-region primer and a V-primer adapter. TCRdb fed the reads into MiXCR, producing one record per CDR3 protein. The repertoire holds some 71,000 distinct CDR3 sequences, around 31% seen once, with approximately 12% in the top ten. Time point of the sample: before trial treatment. The sample here was PBMCs, taken before treatment. These receptors came from a female donor with ovarian cancer.

The sample holds many counts of this clonotype. The rearrangement uses TRBV20-1 and TRBJ2-3; 7 bases align to TRBD2. This CDR3 has 14 amino acids. V shed 4 bases, J shed 0 bases, and the junction held 4 bases outside the gene matches. Germline CDR1 DFQATT, CDR2 SNEGSKA (reference sequence). CDR3 in DNA: TGCAGTGCTATTCCTAGCGGTAGCACAGATACGCAGTATTTT. Translating it yields CSAIPSGSTDTQYF.

This clonotype was observed at least ten times. The chain uses TRBV28 and TRBJ2-2; D may be TRBD2 (6 bases). The germline V gene encodes CDR1 MDHEN and CDR2 SYDVKM. The CDR3 length is 17 residues. Trimming removed 5 bases from V and 4 bases from J, with 20 bases in between. The DNA for the CDR3 is TGTGCCAGCAGTGGGGGGACGGAGGGGTGGATCACCGGGGAGCTGTTTTTT. It translates to CASSGGTEGWITGELFF.

Regarding this clonotype: A much larger clone differs by one base, so this may be a read error. The rearrangement uses TRBV20-1 and TRBJ2-3; TRBD2 might be the D (5 bases). The CDR3 runs 13 residues. Germline CDR1 and CDR2: DFQATT and SNEGSKA (reference sequence). Trimming cost V 8 bases and J 1 base, with 13 bases left between them. CDR3: CSTKLVGTDTQYF. The CDR3 DNA reads TGCAGTACGAAACTAGTTGGCACAGATACGCAGTATTTT.

This clonotype came up many times. The rearrangement uses TRBV20-1 and TRBJ2-5; 9 nucleotides line up with TRBD1. This CDR3 spans 17 amino acids. Per germline, CDR1 DFQATT and CDR2 SNEGSKA (reference sequence). With V trimmed by 5 bases and J by 2 bases, 15 bases remained unmatched. CDR3 sequence: CSAPPIPGTGHQETQYF. In nucleotides, the CDR3 is TGCAGTGCTCCCCCGATACCCGGGACAGGGCATCAAGAGACCCAGTACTTC.

This clonotype was counted a single time. V is TRBV28 and J is TRBJ2-7, with D perhaps given as TRBD1 or TRBD2 (5 bases each). Per germline, CDR1 MDHEN and CDR2 SYDVKM. Trimming shortened V by 11 bases and J by 5 bases, and 22 bases separated the two germline ends. This CDR3 comprises 14 residues. CDR3 nucleotides: TGTGCCGCCGAGGGGCTCCACCCTTGGAACGAGCAGTACTTC. Translated, it gives CAAEGLHPWNEQYF.

This clonotype was detected only once. The chain has TRBV9 and TRBJ2-7; 7 nucleotides line up with TRBD2. The CDR3 loop spans 14 amino acids. V was clipped by 0 bases and J by 4 bases; unmatched bases: 4. Germline assignment: CDR1 SGDLS and CDR2 YYNGEE. CDR3 in amino acids: CASSVVASGYEQYF. The DNA of the CDR3 is TGTGCCAGCAGCGTAGTTGCTAGCGGTTACGAGCAGTACTTC. The entire variable domain, with the rest obtained from reference TRBV9 and TRBJ2-7, is as follows: DSGVTQTPKHLITATGQRVTLRCSPRSGDLSVYWYQQSLDQGLQFLIQYYNGEERAKGNILERFSAQQFPDLHSELNLSSLELGDSALYFCASSVVASGYEQYFGPGTRLTVT.